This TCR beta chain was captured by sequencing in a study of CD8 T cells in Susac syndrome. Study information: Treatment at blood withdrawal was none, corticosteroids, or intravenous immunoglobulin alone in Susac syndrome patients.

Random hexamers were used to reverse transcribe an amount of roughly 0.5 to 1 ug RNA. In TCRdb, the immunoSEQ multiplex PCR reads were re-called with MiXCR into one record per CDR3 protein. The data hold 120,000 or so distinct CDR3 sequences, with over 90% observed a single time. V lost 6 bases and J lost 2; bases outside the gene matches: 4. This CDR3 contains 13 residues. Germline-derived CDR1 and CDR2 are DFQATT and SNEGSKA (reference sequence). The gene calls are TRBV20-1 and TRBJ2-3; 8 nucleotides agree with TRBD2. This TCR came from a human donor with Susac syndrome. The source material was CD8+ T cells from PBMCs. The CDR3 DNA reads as TGCAGTGCCACGGGGGGGCACACAGATACGCAGTATTTT. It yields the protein CSATGGHTDTQYF.